Listed below are T cell receptor beta chains from one sample, sequenced in a study of T cells in Graves' hyperthyroidism and ophthalmopathy. TCRdb processed the multiplex PCR reads anew with MiXCR; each CDR3 protein has one entry. The sample lists hundreds of thousands of distinct CDR3 sequences, just over 35% occurring once. The sample taken for sequencing was blood. Receptors originate from a woman in her 40s with Graves' hyperthyroidism. Both conserved end residues are part of each CDR3. A D gene is named only where the DNA matches it firmly.

D gene: -; V gene: TRBV12-3/TRBV12-4; CDR3 protein: CASSLKGSVGELFF
D gene: TRBD1; V gene: TRBV10-3; CDR3 protein: CASSAGQGSSGANVLTF
D gene: TRBD1; V gene: TRBV20-1; CDR3 protein: CSARAQGVLGSPLHF
D gene: -; V gene: TRBV5-1; CDR3 protein: CASSSGMGKETQYF
D gene: -; V gene: TRBV5-1; CDR3 protein: CASSHTGLSGNTIYF
D gene: TRBD2; V gene: TRBV10-3; CDR3 protein: CAISALAGVNEQFF
D gene: TRBD2; V gene: TRBV20-1; CDR3 protein: CSARGSGRSDQETQYF
D gene: -; V gene: TRBV11-2; CDR3 protein: CASSLQGGGRPGETQYF
D gene: -; V gene: TRBV11-1; CDR3 protein: CASSLTGTGLNEQYF
D gene: -; V gene: TRBV2; CDR3 protein: CATEQRKFYEQYF
D gene: TRBD1; V gene: TRBV7-3; CDR3 protein: CASSLTTGGQGSNEKLFF
D gene: -; V gene: TRBV5-1; CDR3 protein: CASSLIYDEVGYEKLFF
D gene: -; V gene: TRBV6-1; CDR3 protein: CASSDRPSPNYGYTF
D gene: -; V gene: TRBV7-9; CDR3 protein: CASTSGATGRKLFF
D gene: -; V gene: TRBV7-6; CDR3 protein: CASSSPTAYEQYF
D gene: -; V gene: TRBV7-2; CDR3 protein: CASSSSSPAGYEQYF
D gene: -; V gene: TRBV7-2; CDR3 protein: CASRVTGLANEKLFF
D gene: -; V gene: TRBV5-1; CDR3 protein: CATRGQASLNTGELFF
D gene: TRBD1; V gene: TRBV7-8; CDR3 protein: CASAGRGHTYEQYF
D gene: TRBD2; V gene: TRBV19; CDR3 protein: CASSGLAGGELFF
D gene: -; V gene: TRBV20-1; CDR3 protein: CSARDTEEPLEQYF
D gene: -; V gene: TRBV6-4; CDR3 protein: CASSALTGTDAYDKQYF
D gene: -; V gene: TRBV25-1; CDR3 protein: CASSATFIQGNTEAFF
D gene: -; V gene: TRBV25-1; CDR3 protein: CASSEFGGTKNTEAFF
D gene: -; V gene: TRBV20-1; CDR3 protein: CSARAGDTIYF
D gene: TRBD2; V gene: TRBV20-1; CDR3 protein: CSAQRGGGETQYF
D gene: -; V gene: TRBV6-5; CDR3 protein: CATGGTEAFF
D gene: -; V gene: TRBV29-1; CDR3 protein: CSAGAGRGNEQFF
D gene: TRBD2; V gene: TRBV12-3/TRBV12-4; CDR3 protein: CASTSMGLAGPRSYEQYF
D gene: -; V gene: TRBV24-1; CDR3 protein: CATRGDGPEAFF
D gene: -; V gene: TRBV5-1; CDR3 protein: CASSLSLQGNRYTF
D gene: -; V gene: TRBV19; CDR3 protein: CASSTKWGGNQPQHF
D gene: -; V gene: TRBV12-3/TRBV12-4; CDR3 protein: CASSLREVGYGYTF